These 15 T cell receptor beta chains came from one sample sequenced in a study of metastatic and nonmetastatic thyroid tumors. With MiXCR, TCRdb called clones anew from the PCR reads. The data hold about 93,000 clones, with approximately 12% observed a single time. Each patient went into thyroid surgery without having received any treatment. The sample taken for sequencing was blood. The receptors here all came from a female donor with papillary thyroid cancer or a benign thyroid nodule (not recorded which). Some clones in this sample may be carry-over from other donors' samples.

The sample holds many counts of this clone. This sequence joins TRBV18 and TRBJ1-2, with D uncertain. Between the trimmed V and J ends, which lost 3 bases and 8 bases, there was a span of 13 bases. The germline gives CDR1 KGHSH, CDR2 LQKENI. This CDR3 has 13 residues. The CDR3 loop is CASSPKAGNGYTF. CDR3 nucleotide sequence: TGTGCCAGCTCACCGAAGGCGGGGAACGGCTACACCTTC.

The sample holds many counts of this clone. The CDR3 bases are TGTGCCAGCAGACCACGATCCGCCAGCGTGGCGAAGAATGAGCAGTTCTTC. Its translation is CASRPRSASVAKNEQFF. The V call is TRBV2, the J call TRBJ2-1, with unresolved D. The CDR3 is 17 residues long. In germline, CDR1 is SNHLY, CDR2 FYNNEI. V lost 6 bases and J lost 7, with 25 bases in between.

In its sample, this clone was seen many times. V gene TRBV15 combines with J gene TRBJ2-7; D perhaps matches TRBD1 (6 bases). Trimming stripped 1 base from V and 4 bases from J, with 14 bases between. The CDR3 covers 15 residues. Germline V CDR1 and CDR2: LNHNV, YYDKDF (reference sequence). CDR3 loop: CATSRGPPGVYEQYF. CDR3 bases: TGTGCCACCAGCAGAGGGCCCCCAGGGGTTTACGAGCAGTACTTC.

This clone came up many times. Here the CDR3 reads CASSQSAGVQVSYEQYF. The CDR3 DNA is TGTGCCAGCAGCCAATCGGCGGGGGTACAGGTCTCCTACGAGCAGTACTTC. V gene TRBV16 combines with J gene TRBJ2-7, with 7 bases aligning to TRBD2. Germline V gives CDR1 KGHSY, CDR2 FQNENV. After removal of 0 bases from V and 0 bases from J, the junction contained 8 bases not matched to a gene. CDR3 size: 17 residues.

This clone was observed many times. This rearrangement joins TRBV4-2 to TRBJ2-1; TRBD2 aligns across 11 bases. The J segment lost 5 bases and the V segment lost 4 bases, leaving 4 bases of the junction unmatched. This CDR3 spans 15 amino acids. From germline, CDR1 is LGHNA and CDR2 YNFKEQ. The CDR3 is CASSLSGRDHNEQFF. The DNA of the CDR3 is TGTGCCAGCAGCCTTAGCGGGAGGGATCACAATGAGCAGTTCTTC.

Ten or more counts support this clone. Sequence at one end of the junction differs from germline and may be a read error. The chain couples TRBV4-2 to TRBJ2-1; D remains unclear. The CDR3 contains 14 residues. From germline, CDR1 is LGHNA and CDR2 YNFKEQ. The CDR3 sequence: CAGSSPPAVDEQFF. The CDR3 region has the DNA TGTGCCGGCAGCTCTCCCCCTGCGGTCGATGAGCAGTTCTTC.

The table lists this clone with many counts. The chain is built from TRBV14 and TRBJ1-6; D remains ambiguous. The germline CDR1 and CDR2 sequences are SGHDN and FVKESK. There are 14 residues in the CDR3. V lost 1 base, J lost 7 bases, and 8 bases lay in between. CDR3 sequence (DNA): TGTGCCAGCAGCCAAGTAGTGGGCAATTCACCCCTCCACTTT. Its protein is CASSQVVGNSPLHF.

This clone occurred many times. This CDR3 is also generated by other DNA sequences in the sample. The chain has TRBV9 and TRBJ2-7, with D possibly TRBD1 on 6 matching bases. Trimming pared 0 bases from V and 2 bases from J, leaving 12 bases between. This CDR3 is built from 15 residues. The germline CDR1 and CDR2 sequences are SGDLS and YYNGEE. CDR3 protein: CASSVGQGIAYEQYF. As DNA, the CDR3 is TGTGCCAGCAGCGTAGGCCAGGGGATAGCCTACGAGCAGTACTTC.

This clone was observed once. This sequence may be a read error, since a much larger clone differs from it by one base. J is TRBJ1-1 and V is TRBV18; unclear D gene. The V and J ends lost 3 bases and 5 bases respectively, with 7 bases between them. Germline V CDR1 and CDR2: KGHSH, LQKENI. The CDR3 covers 12 residues. The CDR3, as DNA: TGTGCCAGCTCACCCACATTAACTGAAGCTTTCTTT. Its protein is CASSPTLTEAFF.

At least ten counts were recorded for this clone. V is TRBV5-1 and J is TRBJ2-7; D tentatively fits TRBD1 or TRBD2 (5 bases each). Germline CDR1 reads SGHRS; CDR2 reads YFSETQ. The CDR3 spans 15 residues. The germline V and J ends were trimmed by 0 bases and 2 bases, with 12 bases remaining between them. The CDR3 DNA reads TGCGCCAGCAGCTTGGGCTGGGACGGTCCCTACGAGCAGTACTTC. Translating it yields CASSLGWDGPYEQYF.

This clone was counted many times. The V gene is TRBV6-1, the J gene TRBJ2-5; D may match TRBD1 or TRBD2 (7 bases each). Germline CDR1 is MNHNS and CDR2 is SASEGT. Trimming pared 4 bases from V and 2 bases from J, leaving 20 bases between. The CDR3 loop spans 17 amino acids. This chain's CDR3 is CASSALAGGGGQETQYF. CDR3 DNA: TGTGCCAGCAGTGCCTTGGCAGGGGGGGGAGGTCAAGAGACCCAGTACTTC.

This clone was seen more than once but under ten times. This may be a read error, as it is one base from a much larger clone. Other DNA sequences within the sample encode an identical CDR3. The rearrangement links TRBV13 to TRBJ2-1; D is uncertain. The CDR3 contains 17 residues. V was pared by 2 bases and J by 5 bases, with 19 bases between. The germline CDR1 and CDR2 sequences are PRHDT and FYEKMQ (reference sequence). CDR3 in DNA: TGTGCCAGCAGCTTACCCCCGGCAGGAGTCGGGCACAATGAGCAGTTCTTC. Its protein is CASSLPPAGVGHNEQFF.

This clone was seen a few times. The chain employs TRBV19 and TRBJ1-2, with TRBD1 identical over 9 bases. The CDR3 runs 14 residues. J lost 5 bases, V lost 6 bases, and 7 bases had no gene match. Germline V gene lookup returns CDR1 LNHDA and CDR2 SQIVND (reference sequence). In DNA, the CDR3 is TGTGCCAGTAGAGGGACAGGGTTCTTATATGGCTACACCTTC. Residues: CASRGTGFLYGYTF.

This clone came up many times. The CDR3 is CASRTGGWLFF. The CDR3, as DNA: TGTGCCAGCAGGACAGGGGGTTGGTTGTTTTTT. J is TRBJ2-2 and V is TRBV6-4; 9 positions agree with TRBD1. Trimming removed 6 bases from V and 15 bases from J; junction bases left unmatched: 5. Per germline, CDR1 MRHNA and CDR2 SNTAGT. The CDR3 is 11 amino acids.

This clone was counted ten times or more. The chain joins TRBV28 to TRBJ1-2; a weak D match, TRBD1 (5 bases). The CDR3 has 17 residues. The V gene lost 2 bases and the J gene lost 0 bases, with 16 bases spanning the gap. Per germline, CDR1 MDHEN and CDR2 SYDVKM. CDR3 protein: CASSLIQGPGSNYGYTF. The CDR3 DNA follows: TGTGCCAGCAGTTTAATCCAGGGACCCGGTTCTAACTATGGCTACACCTTC.